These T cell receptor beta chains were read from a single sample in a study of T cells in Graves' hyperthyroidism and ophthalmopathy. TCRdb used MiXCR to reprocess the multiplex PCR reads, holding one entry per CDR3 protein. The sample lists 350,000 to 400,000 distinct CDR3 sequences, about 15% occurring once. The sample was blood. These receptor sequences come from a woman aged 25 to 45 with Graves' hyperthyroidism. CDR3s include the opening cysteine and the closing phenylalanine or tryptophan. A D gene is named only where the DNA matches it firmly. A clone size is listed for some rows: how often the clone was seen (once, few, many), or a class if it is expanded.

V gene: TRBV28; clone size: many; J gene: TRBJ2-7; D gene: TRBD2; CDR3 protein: CASSLGPGRSYEQYF; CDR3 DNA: TGTGCCAGCAGTTTAGGGCCCGGGAGGTCCTACGAGCAGTACTTC
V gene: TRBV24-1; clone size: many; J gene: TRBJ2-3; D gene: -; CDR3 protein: CATSDLYRGLDTQYF; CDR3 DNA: TGTGCCACCAGTGATTTATACCGGGGGCTGGATACGCAGTATTTT
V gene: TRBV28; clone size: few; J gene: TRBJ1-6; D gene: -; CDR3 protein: CAGQGRVSPLHF; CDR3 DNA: TGTGCCGGCCAGGGTAGAGTTTCACCCCTCCACTTT
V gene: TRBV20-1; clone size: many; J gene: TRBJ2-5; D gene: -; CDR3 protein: CSALSGQNQETQYF; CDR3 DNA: TGCAGTGCCTTATCGGGACAAAATCAAGAGACCCAGTACTTC
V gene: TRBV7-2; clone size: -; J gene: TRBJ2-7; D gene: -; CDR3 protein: CASSLMAGLEEQYF; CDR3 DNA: TGTGCCAGCAGCTTAATGGCAGGGTTGGAAGAGCAGTACTTC
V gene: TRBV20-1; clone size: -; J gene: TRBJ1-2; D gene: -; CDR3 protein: CSASVGGAPYGYTF; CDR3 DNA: TGCAGTGCTAGTGTGGGGGGCGCGCCGTATGGCTACACCTTC
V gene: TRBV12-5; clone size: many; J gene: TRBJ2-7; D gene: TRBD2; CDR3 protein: CASGLSSGSVVYEQYF; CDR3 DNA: TGTGCTAGTGGTTTATCCAGCGGGAGTGTTGTCTACGAGCAGTACTTC
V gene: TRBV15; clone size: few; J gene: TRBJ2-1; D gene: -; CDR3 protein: CATMEAASYNEQFF; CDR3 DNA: TGTGCCACCATGGAAGCGGCTTCCTACAATGAGCAGTTCTTC
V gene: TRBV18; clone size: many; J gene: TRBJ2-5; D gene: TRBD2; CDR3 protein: CASSPGLAGVAETQYF; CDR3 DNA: TGTGCCAGCTCACCCGGACTAGCGGGAGTAGCAGAGACCCAGTACTTC
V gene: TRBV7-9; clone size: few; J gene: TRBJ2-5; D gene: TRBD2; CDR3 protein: CASSWGGNQETQYF; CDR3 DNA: TGTGCCAGCAGCTGGGGGGGGAACCAAGAGACCCAGTACTTC
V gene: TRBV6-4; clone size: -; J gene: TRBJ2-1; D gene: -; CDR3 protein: CASSEEGIYNEQFF; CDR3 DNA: TGTGCCAGCAGTGAGGAGGGTATCTACAATGAGCAGTTCTTC
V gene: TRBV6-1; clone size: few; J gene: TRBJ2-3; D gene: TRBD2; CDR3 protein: CASSSELGTSYGDTQYF; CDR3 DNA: TGTGCCAGCAGTTCGGAACTTGGGACTAGCTATGGAGATACGCAGTATTTT
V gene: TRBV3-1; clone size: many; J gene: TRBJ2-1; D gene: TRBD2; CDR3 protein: CASSQDEVASGSSYNEQFF; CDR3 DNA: TGTGCCAGCAGCCAAGACGAGGTGGCTAGCGGGAGCTCCTACAATGAGCAGTTCTTC
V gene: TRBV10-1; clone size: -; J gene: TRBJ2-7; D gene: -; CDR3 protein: CASSESSSYEQYF; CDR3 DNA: TGCGCCAGCAGTGAGTCGAGTTCCTACGAGCAGTACTTC
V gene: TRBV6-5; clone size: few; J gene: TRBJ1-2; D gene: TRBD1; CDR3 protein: CASSYRGTDYGYTF; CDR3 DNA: TGTGCCAGCAGTTACCGCGGGACAGATTATGGCTACACCTTC
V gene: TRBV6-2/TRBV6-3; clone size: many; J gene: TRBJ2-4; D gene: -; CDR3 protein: CASSYSDAPRRNIQYF; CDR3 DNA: TGTGCCAGCAGTTACTCCGACGCACCCCGGCGGAACATTCAGTACTTC
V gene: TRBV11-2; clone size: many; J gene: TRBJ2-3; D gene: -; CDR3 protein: CASSLAGDTQYF; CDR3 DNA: TGTGCCAGCAGCTTAGCCGGTGATACGCAGTATTTT
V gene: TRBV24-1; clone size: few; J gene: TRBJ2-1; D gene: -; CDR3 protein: CATSGGSEQFF; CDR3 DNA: TGTGCCACCAGTGGCGGGTCAGAGCAGTTCTTC
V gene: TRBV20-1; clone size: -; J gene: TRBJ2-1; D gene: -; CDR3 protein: CSARSVGRSRGADEQFF; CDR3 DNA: TGCAGTGCTAGAAGCGTAGGTAGGAGTAGGGGGGCGGACGAGCAGTTCTTC
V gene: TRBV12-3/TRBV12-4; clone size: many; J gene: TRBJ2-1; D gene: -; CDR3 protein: CASSQGLNEQFF; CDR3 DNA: TGTGCCAGCAGTCAGGGGCTTAATGAGCAGTTCTTC
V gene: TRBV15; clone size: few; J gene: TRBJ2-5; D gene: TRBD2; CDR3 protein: CATSRAGGGETQYF; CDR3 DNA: TGTGCCACCAGCAGGGCGGGGGGCGGAGAGACCCAGTACTTC
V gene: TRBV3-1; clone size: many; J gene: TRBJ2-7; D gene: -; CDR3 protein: CTSSQGPGAGEQYF; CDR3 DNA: TGTACCAGCAGCCAAGGCCCGGGGGCAGGGGAGCAGTACTTC
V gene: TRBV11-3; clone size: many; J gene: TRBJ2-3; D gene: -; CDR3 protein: CASSLMAGDTQYF; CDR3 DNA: TGTGCCAGCAGCTTAATGGCTGGAGATACGCAGTATTTT
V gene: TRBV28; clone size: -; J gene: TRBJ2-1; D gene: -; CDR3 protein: CASSLPAPGTIDEQFF; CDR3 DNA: TGTGCCAGCAGTTTACCCGCCCCCGGGACAATCGATGAGCAGTTCTTC
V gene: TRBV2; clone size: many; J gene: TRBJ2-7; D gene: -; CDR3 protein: CASSAGALNYEQYF; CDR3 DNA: TGTGCCAGCAGTGCCGGGGCCCTGAACTACGAGCAGTACTTC
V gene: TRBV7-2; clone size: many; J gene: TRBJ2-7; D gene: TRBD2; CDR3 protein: CASSLGLAGTLYEQYF; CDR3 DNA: TGTGCCAGCAGCTTAGGACTAGCGGGAACTCTCTACGAGCAGTACTTC
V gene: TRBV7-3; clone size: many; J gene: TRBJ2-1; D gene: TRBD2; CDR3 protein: CASSPTSGKYNEQFF; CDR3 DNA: TGTGCCAGCTCTCCGACTAGCGGGAAATACAATGAGCAGTTCTTC
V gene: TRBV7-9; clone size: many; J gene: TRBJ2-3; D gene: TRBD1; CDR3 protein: CASSSGRDRGRADTQYF; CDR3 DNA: TGTGCCAGCAGCTCCGGAAGGGACAGGGGAAGGGCAGATACGCAGTATTTT
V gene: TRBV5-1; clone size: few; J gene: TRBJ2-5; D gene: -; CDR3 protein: CASSLGGSRAETQYF; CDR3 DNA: TGCGCCAGCAGCTTGGGGGGGAGCAGGGCGGAGACCCAGTACTTC
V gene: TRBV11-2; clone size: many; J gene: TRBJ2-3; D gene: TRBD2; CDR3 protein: CASSKGLAEQYF; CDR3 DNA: TGTGCCAGCAGCAAAGGACTAGCGGAGCAGTATTTT
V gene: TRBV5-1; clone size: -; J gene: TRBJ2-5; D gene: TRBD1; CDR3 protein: CASKNGQGTGETQYF; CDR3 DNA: TGCGCCAGCAAGAACGGACAGGGAACTGGGGAGACCCAGTACTTC
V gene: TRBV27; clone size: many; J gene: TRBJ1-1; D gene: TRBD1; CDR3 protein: CASSLRPQGAGGTEAFF; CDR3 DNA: TGTGCCAGCAGTTTACGGCCTCAGGGGGCTGGGGGCACTGAAGCTTTCTTT
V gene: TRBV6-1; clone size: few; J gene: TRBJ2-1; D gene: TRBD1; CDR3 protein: CASRRTGKDYNEQFF; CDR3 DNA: TGTGCCAGCAGGAGGACAGGGAAAGACTACAATGAGCAGTTCTTC
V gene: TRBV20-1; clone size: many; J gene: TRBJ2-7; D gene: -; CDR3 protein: CSARRLAGSYEQYF; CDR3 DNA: TGCAGTGCCCGAAGGCTAGCTGGTTCCTACGAGCAGTACTTC
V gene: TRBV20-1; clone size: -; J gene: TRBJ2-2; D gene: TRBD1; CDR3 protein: CSADGTGSTGELFF; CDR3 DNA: TGCAGTGCTGACGGGACAGGGTCCACCGGGGAGCTGTTTTTT
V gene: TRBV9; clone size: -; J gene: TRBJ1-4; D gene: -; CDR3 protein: CASSADFRSNEKLFF; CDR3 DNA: TGTGCCAGCAGCGCGGACTTTCGGAGTAATGAAAAACTGTTTTTT
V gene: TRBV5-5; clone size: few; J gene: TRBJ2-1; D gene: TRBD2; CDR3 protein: CASSLDGGRYNEQFF; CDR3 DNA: TGTGCCAGCAGCTTGGATGGCGGGAGGTACAATGAGCAGTTCTTC
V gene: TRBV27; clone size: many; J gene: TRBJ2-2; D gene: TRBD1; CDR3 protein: CASSSPRTGDGGELFF; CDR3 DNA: TGTGCCAGCAGTTCCCCCCGGACAGGAGATGGCGGGGAGCTGTTTTTT
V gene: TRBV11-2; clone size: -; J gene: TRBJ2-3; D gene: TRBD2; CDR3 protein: CASSHLGTSGTSTDTQYF; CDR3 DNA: TGTGCCAGCAGCCACTTAGGGACTAGCGGGACGAGCACAGATACGCAGTATTTT
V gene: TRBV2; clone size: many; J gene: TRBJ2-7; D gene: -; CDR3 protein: CASSELEAGSTQYF; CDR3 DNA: TGTGCCAGCAGTGAACTAGAGGCAGGCTCGACGCAGTACTTC
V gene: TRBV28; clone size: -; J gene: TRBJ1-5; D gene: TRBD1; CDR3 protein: CASSSLGTPGGQPQHF; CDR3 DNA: TGTGCCAGCAGTTCTCTCGGGACTCCAGGGGGTCAGCCCCAGCATTTT
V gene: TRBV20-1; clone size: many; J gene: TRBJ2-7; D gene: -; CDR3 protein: CSAGGGTRPSYEQYF; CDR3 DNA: TGCAGTGCTGGAGGGGGGACAAGGCCTTCCTACGAGCAGTACTTC
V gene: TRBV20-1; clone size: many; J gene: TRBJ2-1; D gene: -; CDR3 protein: CSARGGQRPSVEQFF; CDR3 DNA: TGCAGTGCTAGAGGAGGGCAACGGCCTAGCGTTGAGCAGTTCTTC
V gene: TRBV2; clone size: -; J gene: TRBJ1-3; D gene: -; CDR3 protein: CASKEGNSGNTIYF; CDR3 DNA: TGTGCCAGCAAAGAGGGGAACTCTGGAAACACCATATATTTT
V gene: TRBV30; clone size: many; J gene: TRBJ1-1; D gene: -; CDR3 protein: CAWSHSQRNTEAFF; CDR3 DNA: TGTGCCTGGAGCCATTCACAGCGGAACACTGAAGCTTTCTTT
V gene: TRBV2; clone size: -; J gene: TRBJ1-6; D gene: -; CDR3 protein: CASSPLSSYNSPLHF; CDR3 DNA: TGTGCCAGCAGCCCTTTGAGCTCCTATAATTCACCCCTCCACTTT
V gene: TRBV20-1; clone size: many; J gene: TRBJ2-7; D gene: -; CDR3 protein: CSVTSDIEVSYEQYF; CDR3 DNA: TGCAGTGTCACCTCGGACATCGAGGTTTCCTACGAGCAGTACTTC
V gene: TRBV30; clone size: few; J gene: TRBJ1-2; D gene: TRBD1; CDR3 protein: CAWSQQGSDYGYTF; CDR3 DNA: TGTGCCTGGAGTCAACAGGGGTCTGACTATGGCTACACCTTC
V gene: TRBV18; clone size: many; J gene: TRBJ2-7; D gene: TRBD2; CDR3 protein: CASSRLAGDGYEQYF; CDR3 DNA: TGTGCCAGCTCACGATTAGCGGGAGACGGGTACGAGCAGTACTTC
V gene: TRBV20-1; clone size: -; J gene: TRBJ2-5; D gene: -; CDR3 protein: CSARRVSWETQYF; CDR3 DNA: TGCAGTGCTAGGAGGGTTAGTTGGGAGACCCAGTACTTC
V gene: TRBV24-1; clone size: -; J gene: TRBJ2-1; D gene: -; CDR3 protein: CATSDPRQPYNEQFF; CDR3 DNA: TGTGCCACCAGTGATCCCCGTCAGCCCTACAATGAGCAGTTCTTC
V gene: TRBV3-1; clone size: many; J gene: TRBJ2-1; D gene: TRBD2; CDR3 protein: CASSLTSGRISYNEQFF; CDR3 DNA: TGTGCCAGCAGCCTAACTAGCGGGAGGATATCCTACAATGAGCAGTTCTTC
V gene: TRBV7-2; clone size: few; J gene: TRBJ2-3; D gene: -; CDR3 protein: CASSRRDDTDTQYF; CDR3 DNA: TGTGCCAGCAGCCGCCGGGACGACACAGATACGCAGTATTTT
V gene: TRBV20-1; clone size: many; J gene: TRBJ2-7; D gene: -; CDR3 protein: CSAPKTREQYF; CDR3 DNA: TGCAGTGCGCCAAAAACCCGCGAGCAGTACTTC
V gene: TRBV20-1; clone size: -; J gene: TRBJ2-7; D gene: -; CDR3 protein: CSASNPSGSSYEQYF; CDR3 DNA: TGCAGTGCTAGTAATCCCTCCGGGAGCTCCTACGAGCAGTACTTC
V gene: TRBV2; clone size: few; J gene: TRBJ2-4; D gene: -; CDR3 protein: CASSEAGNIQYF; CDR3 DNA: TGTGCCAGCAGTGAAGCCGGGAACATTCAGTACTTC
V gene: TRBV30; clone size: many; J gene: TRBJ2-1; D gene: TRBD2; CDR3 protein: CAWAGTSTYNEQFF; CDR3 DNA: TGTGCCTGGGCCGGGACTAGCACATACAATGAGCAGTTCTTC